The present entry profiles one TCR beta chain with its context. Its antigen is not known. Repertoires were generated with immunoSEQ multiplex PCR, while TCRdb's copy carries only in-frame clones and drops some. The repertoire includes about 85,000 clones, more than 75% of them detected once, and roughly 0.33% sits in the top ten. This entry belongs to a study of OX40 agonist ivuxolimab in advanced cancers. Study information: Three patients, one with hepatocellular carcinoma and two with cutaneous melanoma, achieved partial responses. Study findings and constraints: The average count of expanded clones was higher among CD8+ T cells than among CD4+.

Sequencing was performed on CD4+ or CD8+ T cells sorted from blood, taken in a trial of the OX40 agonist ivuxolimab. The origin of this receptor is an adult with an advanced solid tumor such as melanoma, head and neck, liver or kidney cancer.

CDR3 DNA: TGTGCCAGCAGCTCCCCGGAGCGGGGGGGCCTCTCAGATACGCAGTATTTT. As protein: CASSSPERGGLSDTQYF. The chain is built from TRBV11-2 and TRBJ2-3; 10 positions agree with TRBD2. V gave up 4 bases and J gave up 4 bases; unmatched junction bases: 11. The CDR3 contains 17 residues. CDR1 is SGHAT and CDR2 is FQNNGV in the germline V gene.